This TCR beta chain was documented in a study of T cells after yellow fever vaccination. The study's findings and limits: Reappearance after the booster was observed for most primary-vaccination clones (96% CD4, almost 90% CD8).

The junction had 9 bases not matched to a gene; V was cut back by 4 bases and J by 4 bases. The CDR3 is made up of 16 amino acids. Germline V gene sequence: CDR1 SQVTM, CDR2 ANQGSEA. One entry per CDR3 protein results from TCRdb running MiXCR on the 5' RACE reads. In the table there are 100,000 to 150,000 distinct CDR3 sequences, about 7.4% of which are singletons. This clonotype was counted only a few times. Its specificity is unknown. This sequence was found in a man younger than 30 who received the YFV17D yellow fever vaccine. The input for sequencing was CD4+ T cells sorted from PBMCs, taken around 10 days after the first yellow fever vaccination. The chain is built from TRBV29-1 and TRBJ2-3; TRBD2 aligns across 12 bases. CDR3 sequence reads: CSVGAPSGGGADTQYF. CDR3 DNA sequence: TGCAGCGTTGGGGCCCCTAGCGGGGGGGGGGCAGATACGCAGTATTTT.